The TCR beta chain under discussion was sequenced for a study of graft-versus-host responses after intestinal transplantation. Study findings and constraints: Recipient bone marrow held GvH clones, some seen earlier in ileum or blood.

As concerns this clone: Its specificity is unknown.

Some clones are missing from TCRdb's copy, which holds only in-frame ones; the method was immunoSEQ multiplex PCR. The top ten hold roughly 3.6% of the sample, which has roughly 36,000 clones, roughly four fifths seen once. Trimming left V 6 bases short and J 4 bases short, with 16 bases between. The CDR3 contains 14 residues. CDR1 and CDR2 (germline): MNHNY, SVGAGI (reference sequence). V gene TRBV6-6 combines with J gene TRBJ2-7, with D unclear. The TCR originated in a human patient who received an intestinal transplant, so some T cells may come from the graft donor. The material sequenced was PBMCs, taken about 160 weeks after transplant. The CDR3 DNA is TGTGCCAGCAGCCTGTCTATTGGGGAATACGAGCAGTACTTC. The encoded protein is CASSLSIGEYEQYF.